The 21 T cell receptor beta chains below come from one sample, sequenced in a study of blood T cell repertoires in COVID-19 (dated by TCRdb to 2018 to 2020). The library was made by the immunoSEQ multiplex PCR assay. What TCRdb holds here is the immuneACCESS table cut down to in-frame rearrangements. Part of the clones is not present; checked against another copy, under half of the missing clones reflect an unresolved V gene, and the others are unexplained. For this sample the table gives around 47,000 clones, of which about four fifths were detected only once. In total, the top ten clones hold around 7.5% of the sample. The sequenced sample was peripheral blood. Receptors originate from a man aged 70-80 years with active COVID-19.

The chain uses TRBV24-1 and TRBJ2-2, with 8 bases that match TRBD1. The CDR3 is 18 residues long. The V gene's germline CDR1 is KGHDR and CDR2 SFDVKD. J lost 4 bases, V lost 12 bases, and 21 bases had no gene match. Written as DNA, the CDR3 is TGTGCCGTCAGTCAGGACAGGGAACTTCGTTACCCCACCGGGGAGCTGTTTTTT. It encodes CAVSQDRELRYPTGELFF.

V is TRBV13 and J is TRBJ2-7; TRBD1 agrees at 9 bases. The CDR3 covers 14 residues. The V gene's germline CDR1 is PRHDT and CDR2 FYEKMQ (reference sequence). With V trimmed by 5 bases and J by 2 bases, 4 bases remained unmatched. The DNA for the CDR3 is TGTGCCAGCAGCCGACAGGGGGGCCCCTACGAGCAGTACTTC. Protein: CASSRQGGPYEQYF.

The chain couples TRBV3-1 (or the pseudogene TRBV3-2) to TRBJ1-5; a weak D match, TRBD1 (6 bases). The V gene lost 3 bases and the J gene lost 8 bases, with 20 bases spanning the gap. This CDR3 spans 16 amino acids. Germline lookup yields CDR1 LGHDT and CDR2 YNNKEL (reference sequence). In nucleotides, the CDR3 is TGTGCCAGCAGCCAGGGGGCCATCCTCAGTGGGGAGCCCCAGCATTTT. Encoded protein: CASSQGAILSGEPQHF.

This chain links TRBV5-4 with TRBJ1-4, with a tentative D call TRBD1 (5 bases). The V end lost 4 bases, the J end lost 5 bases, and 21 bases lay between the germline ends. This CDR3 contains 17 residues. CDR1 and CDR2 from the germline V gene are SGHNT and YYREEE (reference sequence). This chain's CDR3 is CASSPRPPGRGNEKLFF. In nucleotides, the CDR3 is TGTGCCAGCAGCCCAAGACCTCCGGGACGGGGGAATGAAAAACTGTTTTTT.

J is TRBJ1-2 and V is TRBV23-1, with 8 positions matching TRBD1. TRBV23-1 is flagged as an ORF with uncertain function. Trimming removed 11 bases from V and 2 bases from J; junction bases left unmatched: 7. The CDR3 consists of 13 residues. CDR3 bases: TGCGCCGGCACAGGGGGTTCCAACTATGGCTACACCTTC. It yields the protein CAGTGGSNYGYTF.

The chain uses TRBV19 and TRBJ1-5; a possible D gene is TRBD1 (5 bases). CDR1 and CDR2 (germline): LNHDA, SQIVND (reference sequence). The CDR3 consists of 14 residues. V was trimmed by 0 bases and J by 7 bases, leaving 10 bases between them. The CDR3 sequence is CASSIDRRGQPQHF. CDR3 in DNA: TGTGCCAGTAGTATAGATCGGAGGGGCCAGCCCCAGCATTTT.

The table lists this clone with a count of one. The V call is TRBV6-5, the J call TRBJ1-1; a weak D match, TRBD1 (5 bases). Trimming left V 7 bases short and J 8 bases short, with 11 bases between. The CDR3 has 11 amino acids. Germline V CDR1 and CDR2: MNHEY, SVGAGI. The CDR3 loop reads CASKVGGEAFF. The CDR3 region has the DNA TGTGCCAGCAAGGTGGGGGGAGAAGCTTTCTTT.

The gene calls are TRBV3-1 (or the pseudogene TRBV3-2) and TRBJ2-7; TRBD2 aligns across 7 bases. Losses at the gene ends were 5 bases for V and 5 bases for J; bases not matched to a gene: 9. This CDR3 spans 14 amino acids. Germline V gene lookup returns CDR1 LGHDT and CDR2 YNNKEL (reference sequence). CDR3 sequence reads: CASSSGGGFNEQYF. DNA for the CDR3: TGTGCCAGCAGCTCCGGCGGGGGTTTCAACGAGCAGTACTTC.

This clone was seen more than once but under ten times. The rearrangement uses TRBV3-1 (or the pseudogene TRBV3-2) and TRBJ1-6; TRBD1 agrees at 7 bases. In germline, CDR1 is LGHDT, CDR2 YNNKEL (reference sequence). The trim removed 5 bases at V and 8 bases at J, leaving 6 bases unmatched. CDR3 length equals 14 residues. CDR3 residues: CASSSQGLDSPLHF. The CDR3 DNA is TGTGCCAGCAGCTCACAGGGGTTGGATTCACCCCTCCACTTT.

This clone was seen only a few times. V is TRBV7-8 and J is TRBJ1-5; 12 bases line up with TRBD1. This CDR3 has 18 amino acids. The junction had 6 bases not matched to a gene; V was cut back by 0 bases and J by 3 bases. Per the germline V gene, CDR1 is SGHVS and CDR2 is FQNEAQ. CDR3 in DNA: TGTGCCAGCAGCTTAGCGGGACAGGGGGCGAAGGACAATCAGCCCCAGCATTTT. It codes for CASSLAGQGAKDNQPQHF.

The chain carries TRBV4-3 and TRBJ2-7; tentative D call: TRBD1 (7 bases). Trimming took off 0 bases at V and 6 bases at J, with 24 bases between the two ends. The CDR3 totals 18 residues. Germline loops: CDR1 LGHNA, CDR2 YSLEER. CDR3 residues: CASSQDGSGGILSGEQYF. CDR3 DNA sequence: TGCGCCAGCAGCCAAGATGGGTCAGGGGGGATCCTATCGGGCGAGCAGTACTTC.

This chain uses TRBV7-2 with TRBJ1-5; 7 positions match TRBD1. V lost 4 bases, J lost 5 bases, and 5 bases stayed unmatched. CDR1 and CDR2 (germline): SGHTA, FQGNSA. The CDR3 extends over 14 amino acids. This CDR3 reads CASSSGQPYQPQHF. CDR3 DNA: TGTGCCAGCAGCTCGGGACAGCCCTATCAGCCCCAGCATTTT. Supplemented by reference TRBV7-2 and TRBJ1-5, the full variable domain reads GAGVSQSPSNKVTEKGKDVELRCDPISGHTALYWYRQSLGQGLEFLIYFQGNSAPDKSGLPSDRFSAERTGGSVSTLTIQRTQQEDSAVYLCASSSGQPYQPQHFGDGTRLSIL.

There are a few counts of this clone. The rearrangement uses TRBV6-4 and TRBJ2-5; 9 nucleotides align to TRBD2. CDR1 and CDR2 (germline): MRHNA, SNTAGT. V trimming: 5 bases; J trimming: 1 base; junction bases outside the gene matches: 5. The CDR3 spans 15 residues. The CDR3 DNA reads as TGTGCCAGCAGTTGGGTAGCGGGGGCCCAAGAGACCCAGTACTTC. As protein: CASSWVAGAQETQYF.

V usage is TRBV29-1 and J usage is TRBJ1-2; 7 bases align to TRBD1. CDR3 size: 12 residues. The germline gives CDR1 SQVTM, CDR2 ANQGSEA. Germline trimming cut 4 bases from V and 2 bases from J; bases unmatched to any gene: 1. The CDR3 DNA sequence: TGCAGCGTTGCACAGGGGAACTATGGCTACACCTTC. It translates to CSVAQGNYGYTF.

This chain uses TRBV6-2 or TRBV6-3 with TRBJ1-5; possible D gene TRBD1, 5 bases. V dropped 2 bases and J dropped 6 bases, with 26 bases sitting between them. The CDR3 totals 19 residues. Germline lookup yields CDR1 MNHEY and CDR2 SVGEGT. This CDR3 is CASSYTRPGGGLTSQPQHF. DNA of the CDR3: TGTGCCAGCAGTTACACGAGGCCCGGGGGTGGGCTCACCAGTCAGCCCCAGCATTTT.

DNA for the CDR3: TGTGCCAGCAGTTACGTGACAGGAGGAGCTGAAGCTTTCTTT. Translated, it gives CASSYVTGGAEAFF. This sequence joins TRBV6-5 and TRBJ1-1; D may be TRBD1 (6 bases). The CDR3 is 14 residues long. V lost 2 bases and J lost 6, with 13 bases in between. Germline values: CDR1 MNHEY, CDR2 SVGAGI.

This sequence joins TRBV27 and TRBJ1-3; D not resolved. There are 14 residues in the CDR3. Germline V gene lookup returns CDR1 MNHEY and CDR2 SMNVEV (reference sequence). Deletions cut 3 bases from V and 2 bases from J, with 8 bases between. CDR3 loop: CASSLSSPGNTIYF. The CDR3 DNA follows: TGTGCCAGCAGTTTGAGTAGTCCTGGAAACACCATATATTTT.

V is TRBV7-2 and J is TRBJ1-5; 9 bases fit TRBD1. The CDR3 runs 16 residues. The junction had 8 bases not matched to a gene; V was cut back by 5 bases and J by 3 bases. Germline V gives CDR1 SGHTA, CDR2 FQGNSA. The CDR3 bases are TGTGCCAGCAGCCTTCGTTGGGACAGGGCCAATCAGCCCCAGCATTTT. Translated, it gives CASSLRWDRANQPQHF.

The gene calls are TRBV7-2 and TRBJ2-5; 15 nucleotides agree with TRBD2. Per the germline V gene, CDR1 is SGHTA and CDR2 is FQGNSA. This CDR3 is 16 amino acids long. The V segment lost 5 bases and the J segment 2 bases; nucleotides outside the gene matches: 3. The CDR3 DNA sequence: TGTGCCAGCAGCGAGGGACTAGCGGGGGGACAAGAGACCCAGTACTTC. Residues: CASSEGLAGGQETQYF.

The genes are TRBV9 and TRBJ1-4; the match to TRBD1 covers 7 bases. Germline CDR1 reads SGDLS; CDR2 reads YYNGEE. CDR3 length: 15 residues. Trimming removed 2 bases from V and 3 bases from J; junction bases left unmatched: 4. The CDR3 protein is CASSVTGIPNEKLFF. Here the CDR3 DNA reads TGTGCCAGCAGCGTGACAGGGATTCCTAATGAAAAACTGTTTTTT.

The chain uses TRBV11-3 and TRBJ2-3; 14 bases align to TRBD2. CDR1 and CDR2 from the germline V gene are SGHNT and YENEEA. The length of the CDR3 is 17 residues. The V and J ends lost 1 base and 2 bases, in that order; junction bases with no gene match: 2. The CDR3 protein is CASSLGTSGGPTDTQYF. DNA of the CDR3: TGTGCCAGCAGCTTAGGGACTAGCGGGGGGCCCACAGATACGCAGTATTTT.